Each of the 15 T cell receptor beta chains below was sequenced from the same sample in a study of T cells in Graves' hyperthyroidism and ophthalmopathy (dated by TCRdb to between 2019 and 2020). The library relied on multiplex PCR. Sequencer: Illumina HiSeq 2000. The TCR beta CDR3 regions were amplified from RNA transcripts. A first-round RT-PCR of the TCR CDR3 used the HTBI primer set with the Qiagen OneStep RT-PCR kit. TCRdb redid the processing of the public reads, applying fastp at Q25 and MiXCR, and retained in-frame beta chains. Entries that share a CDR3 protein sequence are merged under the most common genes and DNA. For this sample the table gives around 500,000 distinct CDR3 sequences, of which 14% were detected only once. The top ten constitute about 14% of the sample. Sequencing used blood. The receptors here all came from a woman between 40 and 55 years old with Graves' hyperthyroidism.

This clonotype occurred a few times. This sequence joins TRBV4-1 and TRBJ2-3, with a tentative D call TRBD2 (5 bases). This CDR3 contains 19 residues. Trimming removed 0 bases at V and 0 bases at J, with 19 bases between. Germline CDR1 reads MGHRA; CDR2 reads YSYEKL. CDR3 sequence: CASSQDRIALFPSTDTQYF. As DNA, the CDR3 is TGCGCCAGCAGCCAAGATAGGATAGCGCTGTTTCCTAGCACAGATACGCAGTATTTT.

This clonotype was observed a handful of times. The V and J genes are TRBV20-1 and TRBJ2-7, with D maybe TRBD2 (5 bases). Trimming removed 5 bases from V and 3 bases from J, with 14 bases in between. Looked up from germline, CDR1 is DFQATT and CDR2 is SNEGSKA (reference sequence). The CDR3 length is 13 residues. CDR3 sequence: CSAAKGEGYEQYF. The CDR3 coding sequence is TGCAGTGCTGCAAAAGGCGAGGGCTACGAGCAGTACTTC.

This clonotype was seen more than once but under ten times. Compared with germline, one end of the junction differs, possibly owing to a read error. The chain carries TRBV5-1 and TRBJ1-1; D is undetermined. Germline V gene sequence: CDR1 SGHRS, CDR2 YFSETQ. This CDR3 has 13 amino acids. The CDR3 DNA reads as TGCGCCAGTCGAACGGAGACCTTCACTGAGGCTTTCTTT. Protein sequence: CASRTETFTEAFF. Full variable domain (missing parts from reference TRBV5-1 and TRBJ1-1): KAGVTQTPRYLIKTRGQQVTLSCSPISGHRSVSWYQQTPGQGLQFLFEYFSETQRNKGNFPGRFSGRQFSNSRSEMNVSTLELGDSALYLCASRTETFTEAFFGQGTRLTVV.

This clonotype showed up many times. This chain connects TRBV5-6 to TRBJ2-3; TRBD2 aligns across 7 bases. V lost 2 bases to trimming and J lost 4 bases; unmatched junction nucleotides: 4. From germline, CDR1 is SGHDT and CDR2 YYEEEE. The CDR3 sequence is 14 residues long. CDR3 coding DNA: TGTGCCAGCAGCTTTGGTGGGGGGGCAGATACGCAGTATTTT. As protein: CASSFGGGADTQYF.

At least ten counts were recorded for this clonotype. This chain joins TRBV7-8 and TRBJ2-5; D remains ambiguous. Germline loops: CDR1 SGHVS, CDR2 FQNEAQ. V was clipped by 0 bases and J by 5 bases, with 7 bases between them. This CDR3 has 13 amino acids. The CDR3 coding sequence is TGTGCCAGCAGCTTAGCGCCTGCCGAGACCCAGTACTTC. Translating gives CASSLAPAETQYF.

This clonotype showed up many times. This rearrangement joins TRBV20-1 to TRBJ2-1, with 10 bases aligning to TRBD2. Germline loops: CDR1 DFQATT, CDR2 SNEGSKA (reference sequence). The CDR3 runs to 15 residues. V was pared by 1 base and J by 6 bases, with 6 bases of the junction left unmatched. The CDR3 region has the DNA TGCAGTGCTAGAGCTCTAGCGGGAGAACTCAATGAGCAGTTCTTC. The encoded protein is CSARALAGELNEQFF.

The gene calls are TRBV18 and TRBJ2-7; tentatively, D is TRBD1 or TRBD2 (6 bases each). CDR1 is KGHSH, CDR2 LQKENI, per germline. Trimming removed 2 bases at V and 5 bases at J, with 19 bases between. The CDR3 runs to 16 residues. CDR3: CASSPRNRDGGHEQYF. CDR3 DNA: TGTGCCAGCTCACCAAGAAATCGGGACGGGGGCCACGAGCAGTACTTC.

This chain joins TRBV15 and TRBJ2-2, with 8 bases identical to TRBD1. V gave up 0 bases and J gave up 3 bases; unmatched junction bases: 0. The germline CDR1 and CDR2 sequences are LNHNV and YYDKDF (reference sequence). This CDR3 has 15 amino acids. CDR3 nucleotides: TGTGCCACCAGCAGAGAGGGACAGGACACCGGGGAGCTGTTTTTT. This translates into CATSREGQDTGELFF.

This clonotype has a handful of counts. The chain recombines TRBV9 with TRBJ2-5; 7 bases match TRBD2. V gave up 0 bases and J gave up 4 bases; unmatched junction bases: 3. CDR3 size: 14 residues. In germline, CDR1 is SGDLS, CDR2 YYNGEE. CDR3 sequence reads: CASSVAAGAETQYF. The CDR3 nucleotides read TGTGCCAGCAGCGTAGCGGCGGGAGCAGAGACCCAGTACTTC.

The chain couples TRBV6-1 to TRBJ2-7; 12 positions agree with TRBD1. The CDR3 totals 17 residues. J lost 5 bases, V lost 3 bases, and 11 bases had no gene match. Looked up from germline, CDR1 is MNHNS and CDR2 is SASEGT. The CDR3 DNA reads TGTGCCAGCAGTGATCCTCCCCCGGGACAGGGGGCCCACGAGCAGTACTTC. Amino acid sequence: CASSDPPPGQGAHEQYF.

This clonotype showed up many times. CDR3 residues: CASSSPGRGETQYF. The CDR3 DNA is TGTGCCAGCAGTTCGCCCGGGCGGGGGGAGACCCAGTACTTC. The chain carries TRBV28 and TRBJ2-5; 7 nucleotides align to TRBD2. Germline V gene lookup returns CDR1 MDHEN and CDR2 SYDVKM. CDR3 length: 14 residues. The junction had 7 bases not matched to a gene; V was cut back by 4 bases and J by 5 bases.

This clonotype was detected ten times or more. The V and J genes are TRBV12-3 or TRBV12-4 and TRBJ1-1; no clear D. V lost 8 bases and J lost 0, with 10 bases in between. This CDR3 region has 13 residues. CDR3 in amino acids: CASSSRMNTEAFF. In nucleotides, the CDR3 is TGTGCCAGCTCATCCCGAATGAACACTGAAGCTTTCTTT.

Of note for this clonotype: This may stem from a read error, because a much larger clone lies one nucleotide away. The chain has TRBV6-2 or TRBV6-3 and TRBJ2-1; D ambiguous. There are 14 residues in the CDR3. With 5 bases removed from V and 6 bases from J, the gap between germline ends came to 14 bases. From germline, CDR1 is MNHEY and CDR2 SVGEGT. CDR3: CASSAEGPGNEQFF. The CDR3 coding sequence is TGTGCCAGCAGTGCGGAAGGGCCAGGCAATGAGCAGTTCTTC.

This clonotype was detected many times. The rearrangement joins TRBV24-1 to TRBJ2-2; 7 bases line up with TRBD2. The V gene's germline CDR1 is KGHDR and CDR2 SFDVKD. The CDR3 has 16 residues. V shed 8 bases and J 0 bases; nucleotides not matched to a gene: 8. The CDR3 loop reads CATTNSGGANTGELFF. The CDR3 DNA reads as TGTGCCACCACCAATTCGGGGGGAGCGAACACCGGGGAGCTGTTTTTT.

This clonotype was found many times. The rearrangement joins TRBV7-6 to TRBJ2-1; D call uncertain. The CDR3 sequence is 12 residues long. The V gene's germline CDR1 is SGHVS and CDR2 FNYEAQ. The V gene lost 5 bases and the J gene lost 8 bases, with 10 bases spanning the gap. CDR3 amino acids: CASSLGLDEQFF. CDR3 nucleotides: TGTGCCAGCAGCCTAGGCTTGGATGAGCAGTTCTTC. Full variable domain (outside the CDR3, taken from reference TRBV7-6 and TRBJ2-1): GAGVSQSPRYKVTKRGQDVALRCDPISGHVSLYWYRQALGQGPEFLTYFNYEAQQDKSGLPNDRFSAERPEGSISTLTIQRTEQRDSAMYRCASSLGLDEQFFGPGTRLTVL.